This T cell receptor beta chain derives from a study of post-analysis software for immune sequencing data. About the research overall: There were relapsing-remitting, secondary progressive and progressive-relapsing multiple sclerosis among the disease courses included.

Libraries were made from TCR beta cDNA, and they carried unique molecular identifiers. TCRdb itself ran the PCR reads through MiXCR, one entry per CDR3 protein. Of 400,000 to 500,000 distinct CDR3 sequences listed, 35% to 45% were seen once; the top ten hold approximately 7.1%. Study-level results: Patients carried five TRBV segments more frequently than controls did, and TRBV5-6, TRBV5-1 and TRBV20-1 were among them. When compared against controls, multiple sclerosis patients showed significantly lower normalized Chao1 diversity. The authors found that F measure strongly co-clustered same-batch samples.

Turning to this clonotype: The antigen remains undetermined.

There are 16 residues in the CDR3. Trimming took 3 bases from V and 4 from J; bases not matched to a gene: 13. Germline V gene data show CDR1 as SQVTM and CDR2 as ANQGSEA. The V and J genes are TRBV29-1 and TRBJ1-1; 8 nucleotides align to TRBD1. The sample taken for sequencing was blood. This TCR came from a girl aged 2 to 10 with multiple sclerosis. The CDR3 DNA sequence: TGCAGCGTTGAGGGCAGGGGGCGCCTGACGGGCACTGAAGCTTTCTTT. Translating gives CSVEGRGRLTGTEAFF.